Listed here is a single T cell receptor (beta chain). What it binds is not known. The sample originates from a study of OX40 agonist ivuxolimab in advanced cancers. Study-level information: Prior anti-PD-1, anti-PD-L1 or anti-CTLA-4 therapy did not bar entry, and around 39% had some. One hepatocellular carcinoma and a couple of cutaneous melanoma patients partially responded.

Study results and caveats: In the 0.1 to 3.0 mg/kg range, CD4+ and CD8+ blood T cells had expanded clonally by week 6. Expanded clones were, on average, more numerous in CD8+ T cells than in CD4+.

The CDR3 is 14 residues long. Looked up from germline, CDR1 is WSHSY and CDR2 is SAAADI. V shed 7 bases, J shed 0 bases, and the junction held 5 bases outside the gene matches. Clones were read by immunoSEQ multiplex PCR, and TCRdb kept only the in-frame ones, dropping some. The profile covers some 150,000 clones, with approximately 90% appearing a single time and 0.9% to 1.2% taken by the ten largest. This chain joins TRBV10-2 and TRBJ2-7; 8 nucleotides align to TRBD1. The sequence was obtained from an adult with an advanced solid tumor such as melanoma, head and neck, liver or kidney cancer. The sequencing used CD4+ or CD8+ T cells sorted from blood, collected in a trial of the OX40 agonist ivuxolimab. The CDR3 region is CASMRTGSSYEQYF. As DNA, the CDR3 is TGCGCCAGCATGCGGACAGGGAGCTCCTACGAGCAGTACTTC.